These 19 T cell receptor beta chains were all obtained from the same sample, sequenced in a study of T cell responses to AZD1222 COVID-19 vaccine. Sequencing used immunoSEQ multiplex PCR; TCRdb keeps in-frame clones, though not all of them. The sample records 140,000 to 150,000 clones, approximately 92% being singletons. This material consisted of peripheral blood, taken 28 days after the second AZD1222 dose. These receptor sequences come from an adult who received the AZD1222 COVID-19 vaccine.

In nucleotides, the CDR3 is TGTGCCAGCTCACGGGACTACCCTGGCTACACCTTC. Its protein product is CASSRDYPGYTF. The rearrangement uses TRBV18 and TRBJ1-2, with D possibly being TRBD1 (5 bases). The germline V gene encodes CDR1 KGHSH and CDR2 LQKENI. CDR3 length: 12 residues. The V gene lost 4 bases and the J gene lost 7 bases, with 10 bases spanning the gap.

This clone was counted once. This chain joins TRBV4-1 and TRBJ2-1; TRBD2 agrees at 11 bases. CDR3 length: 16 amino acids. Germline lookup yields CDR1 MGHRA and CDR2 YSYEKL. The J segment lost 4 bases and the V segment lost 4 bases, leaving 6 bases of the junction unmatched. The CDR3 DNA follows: TGCGCCAGCAGCCTCGCGGTAGCGGGAGGGTACAATGAGCAGTTCTTC. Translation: CASSLAVAGGYNEQFF.

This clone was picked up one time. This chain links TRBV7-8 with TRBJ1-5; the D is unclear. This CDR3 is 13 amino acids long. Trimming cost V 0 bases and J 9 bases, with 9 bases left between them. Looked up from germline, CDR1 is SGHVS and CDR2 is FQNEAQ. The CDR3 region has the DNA TGTGCCAGCAGCTTAGCAGGGAACAGGCCCCAGCATTTT. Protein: CASSLAGNRPQHF.

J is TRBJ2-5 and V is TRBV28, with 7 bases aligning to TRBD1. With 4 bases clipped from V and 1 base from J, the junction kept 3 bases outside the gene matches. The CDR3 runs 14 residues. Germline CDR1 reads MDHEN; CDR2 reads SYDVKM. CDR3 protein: CASSSTGVQETQYF. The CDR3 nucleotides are TGTGCCAGCAGTTCTACAGGGGTCCAAGAGACCCAGTACTTC.

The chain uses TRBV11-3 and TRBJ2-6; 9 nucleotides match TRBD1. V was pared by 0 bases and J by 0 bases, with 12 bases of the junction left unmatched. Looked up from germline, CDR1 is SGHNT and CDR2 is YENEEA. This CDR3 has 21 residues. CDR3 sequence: CASSLDPGQGTLYSGANVLTF. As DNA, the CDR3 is TGTGCCAGCAGCTTAGACCCGGGACAGGGAACCCTCTACTCTGGGGCCAACGTCCTGACTTTC.

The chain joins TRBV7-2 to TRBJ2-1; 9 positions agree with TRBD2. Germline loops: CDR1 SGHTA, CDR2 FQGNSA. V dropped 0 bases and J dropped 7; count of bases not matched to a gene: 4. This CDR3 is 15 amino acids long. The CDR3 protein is CASSLASGSGNEQFF. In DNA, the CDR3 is TGTGCCAGCAGCTTAGCTAGCGGGAGCGGAAATGAGCAGTTCTTC.

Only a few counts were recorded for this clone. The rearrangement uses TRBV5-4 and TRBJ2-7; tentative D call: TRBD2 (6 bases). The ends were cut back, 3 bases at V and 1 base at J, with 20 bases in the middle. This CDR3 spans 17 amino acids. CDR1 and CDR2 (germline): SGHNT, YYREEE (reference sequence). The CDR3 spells CASSSRVSTSPSYEQYF. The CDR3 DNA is TGTGCCAGCAGCTCGCGGGTATCGACTAGTCCTTCCTACGAGCAGTACTTC.

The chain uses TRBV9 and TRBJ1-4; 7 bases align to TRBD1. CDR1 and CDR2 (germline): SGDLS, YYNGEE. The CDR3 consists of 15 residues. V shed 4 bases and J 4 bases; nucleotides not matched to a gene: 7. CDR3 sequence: CASSQGEPLNEKLFF. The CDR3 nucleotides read TGTGCCAGCAGCCAGGGGGAACCTCTTAATGAAAAACTGTTTTTT.

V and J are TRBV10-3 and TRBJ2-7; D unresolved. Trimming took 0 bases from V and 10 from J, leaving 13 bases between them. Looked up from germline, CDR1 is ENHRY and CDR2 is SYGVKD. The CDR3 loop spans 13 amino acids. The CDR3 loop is CAISESSVANQYF. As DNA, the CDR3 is TGTGCCATCAGTGAGTCCAGTGTAGCCAATCAGTACTTC.

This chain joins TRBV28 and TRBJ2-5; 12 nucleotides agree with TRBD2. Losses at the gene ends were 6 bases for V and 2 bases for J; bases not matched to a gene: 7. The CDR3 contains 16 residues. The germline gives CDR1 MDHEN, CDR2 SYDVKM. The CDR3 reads CASRSGLAGEQETQYF. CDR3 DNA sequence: TGTGCCAGCAGATCGGGACTAGCGGGCGAACAAGAGACCCAGTACTTC. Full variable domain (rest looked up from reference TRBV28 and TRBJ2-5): DVKVTQSSRYLVKRTGEKVFLECVQDMDHENMFWYRQDPGLGLRLIYFSYDVKMKEKGDIPEGYSVSREKKERFSLILESASTNQTSMYLCASRSGLAGEQETQYFGPGTRLLVL.

The CDR3 here is CASSADRGQNSPLHF. The CDR3 DNA follows: TGTGCCAGCAGCGCGGACAGGGGGCAGAATTCACCCCTCCACTTT. The chain joins TRBV6-5 to TRBJ1-6; TRBD1 aligns across 11 bases. J gave up 7 bases and V 6 bases, and 5 bases lay outside the gene matches. This CDR3 contains 15 residues. Germline V gene sequence: CDR1 MNHEY, CDR2 SVGAGI.

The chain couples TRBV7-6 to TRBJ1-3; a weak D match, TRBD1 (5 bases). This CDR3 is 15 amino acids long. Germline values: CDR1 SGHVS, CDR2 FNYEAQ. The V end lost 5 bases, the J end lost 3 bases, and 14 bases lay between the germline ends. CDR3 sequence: CASSPLQTVGNTIYF. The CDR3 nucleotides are TGTGCCAGCAGCCCTCTCCAGACAGTTGGAAACACCATATATTTT.

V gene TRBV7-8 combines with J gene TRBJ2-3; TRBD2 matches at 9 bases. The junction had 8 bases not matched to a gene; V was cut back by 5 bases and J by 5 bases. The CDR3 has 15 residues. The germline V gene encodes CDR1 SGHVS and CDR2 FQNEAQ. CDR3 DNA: TGTGCCAGCAGCCCATTAGCGGGAGAGGGAGATACGCAGTATTTT. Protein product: CASSPLAGEGDTQYF.

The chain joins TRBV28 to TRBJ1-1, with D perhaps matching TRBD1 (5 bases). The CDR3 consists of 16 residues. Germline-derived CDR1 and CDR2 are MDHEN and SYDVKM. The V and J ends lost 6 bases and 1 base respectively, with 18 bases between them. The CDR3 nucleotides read TGTGCCAGCAGATTCGCTCCAGGGTTCGGGAACACTGAAGCTTTCTTT. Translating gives CASRFAPGFGNTEAFF.

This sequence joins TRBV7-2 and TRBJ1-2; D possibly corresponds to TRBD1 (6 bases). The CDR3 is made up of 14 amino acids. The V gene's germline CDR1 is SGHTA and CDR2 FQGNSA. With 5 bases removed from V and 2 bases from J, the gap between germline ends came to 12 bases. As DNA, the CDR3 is TGTGCCAGCAGCCTAGGGGGACGGAACTATGGCTACACCTTC. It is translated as CASSLGGRNYGYTF.

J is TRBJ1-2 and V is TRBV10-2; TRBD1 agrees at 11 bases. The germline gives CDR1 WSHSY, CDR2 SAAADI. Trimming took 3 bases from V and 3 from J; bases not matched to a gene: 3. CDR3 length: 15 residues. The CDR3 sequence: CASSEPGQGDYGYTF. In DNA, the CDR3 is TGCGCCAGCAGTGAACCGGGACAGGGGGACTATGGCTACACCTTC.

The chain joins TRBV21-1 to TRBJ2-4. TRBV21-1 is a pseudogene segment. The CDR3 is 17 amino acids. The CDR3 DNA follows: TGTGCCAGCAGCAAACGAGAGGGGATGGGAGACCTTAACATTCAGTACTTC. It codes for CASSKREGMGDLNIQYF.

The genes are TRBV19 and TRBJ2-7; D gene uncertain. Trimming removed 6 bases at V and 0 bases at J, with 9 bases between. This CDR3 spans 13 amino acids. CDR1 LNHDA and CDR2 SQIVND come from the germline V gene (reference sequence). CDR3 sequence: CASRGLLSYEQYF. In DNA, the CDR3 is TGTGCCAGTAGAGGATTACTCTCCTACGAGCAGTACTTC.

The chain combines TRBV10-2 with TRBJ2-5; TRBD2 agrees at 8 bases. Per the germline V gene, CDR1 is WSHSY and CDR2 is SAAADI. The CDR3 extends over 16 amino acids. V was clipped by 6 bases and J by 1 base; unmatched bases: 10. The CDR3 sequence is CASSAWAGGPQETQYF. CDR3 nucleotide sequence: TGCGCCAGCAGCGCCTGGGCGGGAGGCCCCCAAGAGACCCAGTACTTC.